This is a list of T cell receptor beta chains from one sample in a study of metastatic and nonmetastatic thyroid tumors. TCRdb re-called clones from the PCR reads using MiXCR. The sample records 30,000 to 35,000 clones, less than 30% being singletons. The sample consisted of blood. These receptors all stem from a female donor with papillary thyroid cancer or a benign thyroid nodule (not recorded which). Some clones in this sample may be carry-over from other donors' samples. Both conserved end residues are part of each CDR3. Fields, in order: V gene, clone size, J gene, D gene, CDR3 protein, CDR3 DNA. The D gene is left open where the match is weak. Rows give clone size only sometimes, using once, few, many, or a class for an expanded clone.

V: TRBV2
size: -
J: TRBJ1-2
D: -
CDR3: CASSGAVRDGYTF
DNA: TGTGCCAGCAGTGGAGCAGTGCGGGATGGCTACACCTTC

V: TRBV10-3
size: -
J: TRBJ2-5
D: TRBD1
CDR3: CAISEWDRAETQYF
DNA: TGTGCCATCAGTGAGTGGGACAGGGCAGAGACCCAGTACTTC

V: TRBV7-2
size: many
J: TRBJ2-1
D: -
CDR3: CASSLVGKVAYNEQFF
DNA: TGTGCCAGCAGCTTAGTGGGGAAAGTCGCCTACAATGAGCAGTTCTTC

V: TRBV4-1
size: many
J: TRBJ1-4
D: -
CDR3: CASSQGTGLGEEKLFF
DNA: TGCGCCAGCAGCCAAGGAACAGGGTTGGGAGAGGAAAAACTGTTTTTT

V: TRBV27
size: -
J: TRBJ2-3
D: TRBD1
CDR3: CASSLALGQGRLDTQYF
DNA: TGTGCCAGCAGTTTAGCCCTAGGACAGGGAAGGTTAGATACGCAGTATTTT

V: TRBV5-4
size: many
J: TRBJ2-7
D: -
CDR3: CASSLDSFYEQYF
DNA: TGTGCCAGCAGCTTGGATAGCTTCTACGAGCAGTACTTC

V: TRBV6-5
size: many
J: TRBJ1-1
D: -
CDR3: CASSYSLGGTEAFF
DNA: TGTGCCAGCAGTTACTCACTCGGTGGGACTGAAGCTTTCTTT

V: TRBV6-6
size: medium-sized
J: TRBJ1-1
D: TRBD1
CDR3: CASSYAGSPRGEAFF
DNA: TGTGCCAGCAGTTACGCTGGGTCACCCAGGGGGGAAGCTTTCTTT

V: TRBV6-1
size: many
J: TRBJ2-7
D: -
CDR3: CASEGDGGSFGYEQYF
DNA: TGTGCCAGCGAGGGGGACGGCGGGAGCTTTGGCTACGAGCAGTACTTC

V: TRBV2
size: medium-sized
J: TRBJ2-7
D: -
CDR3: CASSGGGRPYEQYF
DNA: TGTGCCAGCAGTGGAGGGGGGCGACCCTACGAGCAGTACTTC

V: TRBV12-3/TRBV12-4
size: many
J: TRBJ2-1
D: -
CDR3: CASSLKGTQFF
DNA: TGTGCCAGCAGTTTGAAAGGGACGCAGTTCTTC

V: TRBV2
size: many
J: TRBJ1-2
D: TRBD1
CDR3: CASSSPRDSYGYTF
DNA: TGTGCCAGCAGCTCCCCCCGGGACAGCTATGGCTACACCTTC

V: TRBV6-1
size: medium-sized
J: TRBJ2-5
D: TRBD2
CDR3: CASSETSGGQETQYF
DNA: TGTGCCAGCAGTGAAACTAGCGGGGGTCAAGAGACCCAGTACTTC

V: TRBV5-1
size: -
J: TRBJ1-1
D: -
CDR3: CASRLETGTVNTEAFF
DNA: TGCGCCAGCAGACTCGAAACAGGGACGGTGAACACTGAAGCTTTCTTT

V: TRBV2
size: -
J: TRBJ1-2
D: TRBD1
CDR3: CASSDPRDRGCTF
DNA: TGTGCCAGCAGTGATCCTAGGGACAGGGGCTGCACCTTC

V: TRBV7-9
size: -
J: TRBJ2-1
D: -
CDR3: CASSLEGGYDQFF
DNA: TGTGCCAGCAGCTTAGAGGGGGGCTATGATCAGTTCTTC

V: TRBV27
size: many
J: TRBJ2-4
D: TRBD1
CDR3: CASSLRDRGTKNIQYF
DNA: TGTGCCAGCAGTTTAAGGGACAGGGGAACCAAAAACATTCAGTACTTC

V: TRBV5-1
size: -
J: TRBJ2-2
D: -
CDR3: CASSLWGVELFF
DNA: TGCGCCAGCAGCTTGTGGGGCGTGGAGCTGTTTTTT

V: TRBV28
size: few
J: TRBJ2-7
D: -
CDR3: CASSLQWTLSGEQYF
DNA: TGTGCCAGCAGTTTGCAGTGGACACTATCGGGAGAGCAGTACTTC

V: TRBV6-1
size: many
J: TRBJ2-5
D: TRBD1
CDR3: CASSSGTVQETQYF
DNA: TGTGCCAGCAGTTCCGGGACAGTACAAGAGACCCAGTACTTC

V: TRBV27
size: few
J: TRBJ1-2
D: TRBD1
CDR3: CASSPDRGLYGYTF
DNA: TGTGCCAGCAGTCCAGACAGGGGACTCTATGGCTACACCTTC

V: TRBV20-1
size: -
J: TRBJ1-2
D: TRBD1
CDR3: CSAIDRVGYTF
DNA: TGCAGTGCTATTGACAGGGTCGGCTACACCTTC

V: TRBV12-3/TRBV12-4
size: many
J: TRBJ2-1
D: -
CDR3: CASRPMSGEQFF
DNA: TGTGCCAGCAGACCGATGTCGGGTGAGCAGTTCTTC

V: TRBV30
size: once
J: TRBJ2-7
D: TRBD2
CDR3: CAWTSGNIGYEQYF
DNA: TGTGCCTGGACTAGCGGGAATATAGGCTACGAGCAGTACTTC

V: TRBV4-1
size: -
J: TRBJ2-1
D: -
CDR3: CASSQGFSVKFF
DNA: TGCGCCAGCAGCCAAGGGTTTAGCGTGAAATTCTTC

V: TRBV20-1
size: -
J: TRBJ2-7
D: TRBD1
CDR3: CSGGQGFSYEQYF
DNA: TGCAGTGGAGGACAGGGGTTCTCCTACGAGCAGTACTTC

V: TRBV6-2/TRBV6-3
size: few
J: TRBJ2-5
D: -
CDR3: CASRRTGPETQYF
DNA: TGTGCCAGCAGGCGTACAGGGCCCGAGACCCAGTACTTC

V: TRBV7-9
size: many
J: TRBJ2-5
D: TRBD1
CDR3: CASSFQQGGETQYF
DNA: TGTGCCAGCAGCTTTCAACAGGGGGGAGAGACCCAGTACTTC

V: TRBV19
size: many
J: TRBJ1-2
D: -
CDR3: CASTQGRAGYTF
DNA: TGTGCCAGTACCCAGGGTCGCGCTGGCTACACCTTC

V: TRBV10-3
size: -
J: TRBJ2-2
D: -
CDR3: CAIIDIGGSVELFF
DNA: TGTGCCATCATTGATATCGGGGGAAGCGTGGAGCTGTTTTTT

V: TRBV20-1
size: -
J: TRBJ2-1
D: -
CDR3: CSATGGDEQFF
DNA: TGCAGTGCTACGGGGGGCGATGAGCAGTTCTTC